The clone carrying this T cell receptor beta chain was observed a few times. Its target is not known. There are 13 residues in the CDR3. The V gene's germline CDR1 is ENHRY and CDR2 SYGVKD. V lost 9 bases, J lost 4 bases, and 12 bases lay in between. MiXCR, applied by TCRdb to the reads, yields one record per CDR3 protein. Here the sample spans about half a million distinct CDR3 sequences, more than 30% being singletons. The sample comes from a study of T cell repertoires in cytomegalovirus infection. General study points: Identification of carriers of CMV plus the relevant HLA was performed using cumulative public TCR beta family frequency.

This sequence was found in a human donor in good health (CMV status not recorded). Some clones in this sample may be carry-over from other donors' samples. Sequenced here: cultured PBMCs, sampled from culture after CMV antigen stimulation. The chain is built from TRBV10-3 and TRBJ1-4, with D perhaps TRBD1 (5 bases). CDR3 nucleotides: TGTGCCATTGGAGGGGCCGGTAATGAAAAACTGTTTTTT. It is translated as CAIGGAGNEKLFF.